Sequencing of this T cell receptor (beta chain) was carried out in a study of shared clonotypes between healthy human individuals. Study observations and caveats: There were few donors, and this limited the genetic and exposure-history diversity represented. Investigators expected sequencing depth to affect clonotype sharing among donors.

Germline CDR1 and CDR2: SGHAT and FQNNGV. The V and J ends lost 5 bases and 2 bases, in that order; junction bases with no gene match: 6. CDR3 length: 16 residues. A remark on this clone: Its antigen is as yet unknown.

The protocol was immunoSEQ multiplex PCR, while the TCRdb copy is restricted to in-frame clones and leaves out a portion. This sample has about 2.4 million clones, with 90% to 95% found just once. This clonotype was obtained from a man aged 18 to 35 in good health. Sequenced material: naive CD4+ T cells sorted from blood. As for subset: CD45RA+ positively selected. The V and J genes are TRBV11-2 and TRBJ2-7; 13 bases align to TRBD2. As DNA, the CDR3 is TGTGCCAGCAGCCCGCTGGGACTAGCGGGGACCTACGAGCAGTACTTC. Its protein product is CASSPLGLAGTYEQYF.